The 23 T cell receptor beta chains reported below all come from one sample, sequenced in a study of CXCR3-negative and CXCR3-positive naive CD8 T cells. TRB cDNA libraries were made by UMI-labeled 5' RACE. TCRdb re-called the 5' RACE reads, yielding one record per CDR3 amino acid sequence without DNA. The sample has over 100,000 distinct CDR3 sequences, and its top ten clones hold 0.29%. The sample comprised naive CXCR3- CD8+ T cells from blood. As for subset: CD45RO-CCR7+CD27+CD95- naive CD8+ T cells lacking CXCR3 (TNR3-). The receptors here all came from a human donor in good health. Some clones in this sample may be carry-over from other donors' samples.

The J gene is TRBJ2-7, the V gene TRBV27; the TCRdb call, TRBD1, lacks DNA for checking. This CDR3 is built from 14 residues. The germline CDR1 and CDR2 sequences are MNHEY and SMNVEV (reference sequence). The CDR3 sequence: CASSTWDRAYEQYF.

This chain uses TRBV11-2 with TRBJ2-3; TCRdb picks TRBD2, but there is no DNA to check that call. The V gene's germline CDR1 is SGHAT and CDR2 FQNNGV. This CDR3 spans 16 amino acids. Here the CDR3 reads CASSSQRGRVSDTQYF. Drawing the rest from reference TRBV11-2 and TRBJ2-3, the complete variable domain is EAGVAQSPRYKIIEKRQSVAFWCNPISGHATLYWYQQILGQGPKLLIQFQNNGVVDDSQLPKDRFSAERLKGVDSTLKIQPAKLEDSAVYLCASSSQRGRVSDTQYFGPGTRLTVL.

The rearrangement joins TRBV20-1 to TRBJ2-3; the D gene TCRdb calls, TRBD2, cannot be checked with no DNA. The CDR3 extends over 14 amino acids. Germline V CDR1 and CDR2: DFQATT, SNEGSKA (reference sequence). CDR3 residues: CSAREGLAGDTQYF.

The chain has TRBV18 and TRBJ1-4; absent DNA, TCRdb's TRBD1 call cannot be checked. CDR1 and CDR2 from the germline V gene are KGHSH and LQKENI. The CDR3 sequence is 11 residues long. The CDR3 protein is CASSRDEELFF.

The chain is built from TRBV7-9 and TRBJ2-4. The CDR3 runs 13 residues. Germline values: CDR1 SEHNR, CDR2 FQNEAQ (reference sequence). CDR3 sequence reads: CASSDGRLNIQYF.

The rearrangement uses TRBV7-9 and TRBJ2-5. The length of the CDR3 is 11 residues. Germline assignment: CDR1 SEHNR and CDR2 FQNEAQ (reference sequence). CDR3 loop: CASSVKETQYF.

The chain is built from TRBV29-1 and TRBJ2-1. The CDR3 spans 16 residues. In germline, CDR1 is SQVTM, CDR2 ANQGSEA. The CDR3 loop reads CSVELFGGSSYNEQFF.

This chain links TRBV19 with TRBJ2-7; lacking DNA, the TRBD1 call made by TCRdb goes unchecked. CDR3 size: 13 residues. The V gene's germline CDR1 is LNHDA and CDR2 SQIVND (reference sequence). The CDR3 sequence is CASAWDRTYEQYF.

The gene calls are TRBV9 and TRBJ2-1; the TCRdb call, TRBD2, lacks DNA for checking. CDR1 is SGDLS, CDR2 YYNGEE, per germline. The CDR3 covers 13 residues. The CDR3 sequence: CASSGGTSAKQFF.

The chain uses TRBV29-1 and TRBJ1-1. The CDR3 is made up of 15 amino acids. Germline assignment: CDR1 SQVTM and CDR2 ANQGSEA. The CDR3 is CSVEDTRGTNTEAFF.

The chain joins TRBV29-1 to TRBJ1-5; TCRdb proposes TRBD1, but this gene call is untestable without DNA. This CDR3 comprises 16 residues. Germline V gives CDR1 SQVTM, CDR2 ANQGSEA. CDR3 protein: CSALMGGEYSNQPQHF.

The chain has TRBV28 and TRBJ1-6; TCRdb gives TRBD1 as the D gene, but with no DNA this cannot be confirmed. The CDR3 is made up of 17 amino acids. The germline CDR1 and CDR2 sequences are MDHEN and SYDVKM. The CDR3 sequence is CASSLEAGLPGGSPLHF.

This chain links TRBV5-4 with TRBJ2-2. This CDR3 region has 14 residues. Germline lookup yields CDR1 SGHNT and CDR2 YYREEE (reference sequence). The CDR3 loop is CASSLWGFTGELFF.

The CDR3 reads CASSLGPPGELFF. The chain couples TRBV5-4 to TRBJ2-2. The CDR3 extends over 13 amino acids. Germline lookup yields CDR1 SGHNT and CDR2 YYREEE (reference sequence).

The V call is TRBV7-2, the J call TRBJ2-1. Looked up from germline, CDR1 is SGHTA and CDR2 is FQGNSA. The CDR3 covers 13 residues. CDR3 loop: CASSLGASNEQFF.

The rearrangement uses TRBV6-5 and TRBJ1-1; TCRdb designates TRBD1, a call that cannot be tested without DNA. Germline lookup yields CDR1 MNHEY and CDR2 SVGAGI. This CDR3 region has 15 residues. The CDR3: CASSYSLPPGTEAFF.

The chain joins TRBV5-4 to TRBJ2-3; TCRdb outputs TRBD1, but without DNA this stays unchecked. Germline CDR1 is SGHNT and CDR2 is YYREEE (reference sequence). This CDR3 is 13 amino acids long. The CDR3 spells CASSHVTDIGGRF.

The chain recombines TRBV3-1 with TRBJ2-3; the TRBD1 assignment by TCRdb is unverifiable without DNA. This CDR3 spans 13 amino acids. Germline V gives CDR1 LGHDT, CDR2 YNNKEL (reference sequence). This CDR3 is CASRLDPGDTQYF.

The CDR3 sequence is CASSEISGQQFF. The rearrangement uses TRBV10-1 and TRBJ2-1; TCRdb calls TRBD2, which cannot be checked without DNA. The CDR3 spans 12 residues. The germline gives CDR1 WNHNN, CDR2 SYGVQD (reference sequence).

The V call is TRBV20-1, the J call TRBJ2-7; the D call of TRBD1 rests on TCRdb alone, since no DNA is present to check it. CDR3 length: 13 residues. CDR1 DFQATT and CDR2 SNEGSKA come from the germline V gene (reference sequence). The CDR3 is CSASAGASYEQYF.

V usage is TRBV28 and J usage is TRBJ2-7; the TRBD2 assignment by TCRdb is unverifiable without DNA. Germline V gene sequence: CDR1 MDHEN, CDR2 SYDVKM. The CDR3 runs 15 residues. CDR3 in amino acids: CASSSPIGGKYEQYF.

This chain connects TRBV12-3 or TRBV12-4 to TRBJ1-5; TCRdb selects TRBD1, and the lack of DNA leaves this call unchecked. There are 17 residues in the CDR3. The CDR3 here is CASSMSSRDRSNQPQHF.

The chain recombines TRBV7-9 with TRBJ1-6. The length of the CDR3 is 15 residues. Per germline, CDR1 SEHNR and CDR2 FQNEAQ (reference sequence). CDR3 protein: CASSPPREGFSPLHF.